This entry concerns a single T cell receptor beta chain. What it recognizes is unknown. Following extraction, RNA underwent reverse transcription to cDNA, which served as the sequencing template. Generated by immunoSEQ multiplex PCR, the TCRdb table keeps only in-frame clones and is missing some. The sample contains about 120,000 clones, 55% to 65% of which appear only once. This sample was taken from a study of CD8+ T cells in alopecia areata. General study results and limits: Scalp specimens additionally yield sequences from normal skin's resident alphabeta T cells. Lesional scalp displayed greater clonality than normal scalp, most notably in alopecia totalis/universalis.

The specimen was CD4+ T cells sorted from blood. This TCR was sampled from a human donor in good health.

The CDR3 DNA sequence: TGCAGCGCTTACGCCGGGACAGGGATGTCTGGCTACACCTTC. Translation: CSAYAGTGMSGYTF. The chain combines TRBV29-1 with TRBJ1-2, with 9 bases that match TRBD1. The CDR3 is 14 residues long. CDR1 and CDR2 (germline): SQVTM, ANQGSEA. J was trimmed by 7 bases and V by 7 bases; bases with no gene match: 13. Looking up the rest from reference TRBV29-1 and TRBJ1-2 gives the full variable domain: SAVISQKPSRDICQRGTSLTIQCQVDSQVTMMFWYRQQPGQSLTLIATANQGSEATYESGFVIDKFPISRPNLTFSTLTVSNMSPEDSSIYLCSAYAGTGMSGYTFGSGTRLTVV.